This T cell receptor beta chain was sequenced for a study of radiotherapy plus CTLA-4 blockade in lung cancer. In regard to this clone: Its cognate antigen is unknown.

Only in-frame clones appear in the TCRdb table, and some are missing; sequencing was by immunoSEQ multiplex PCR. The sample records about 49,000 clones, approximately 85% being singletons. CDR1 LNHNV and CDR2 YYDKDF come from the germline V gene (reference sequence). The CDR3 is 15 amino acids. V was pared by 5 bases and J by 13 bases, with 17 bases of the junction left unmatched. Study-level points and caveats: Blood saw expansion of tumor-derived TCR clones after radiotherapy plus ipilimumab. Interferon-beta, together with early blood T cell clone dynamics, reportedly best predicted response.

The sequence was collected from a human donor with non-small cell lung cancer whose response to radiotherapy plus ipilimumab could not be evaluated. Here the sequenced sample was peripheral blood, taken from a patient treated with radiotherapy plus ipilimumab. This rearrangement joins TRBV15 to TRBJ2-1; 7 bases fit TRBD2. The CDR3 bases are TGTGCCACCAGCGACGAAATGGAGGGACTAAGATTTCAGTTCTTC. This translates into CATSDEMEGLRFQFF.